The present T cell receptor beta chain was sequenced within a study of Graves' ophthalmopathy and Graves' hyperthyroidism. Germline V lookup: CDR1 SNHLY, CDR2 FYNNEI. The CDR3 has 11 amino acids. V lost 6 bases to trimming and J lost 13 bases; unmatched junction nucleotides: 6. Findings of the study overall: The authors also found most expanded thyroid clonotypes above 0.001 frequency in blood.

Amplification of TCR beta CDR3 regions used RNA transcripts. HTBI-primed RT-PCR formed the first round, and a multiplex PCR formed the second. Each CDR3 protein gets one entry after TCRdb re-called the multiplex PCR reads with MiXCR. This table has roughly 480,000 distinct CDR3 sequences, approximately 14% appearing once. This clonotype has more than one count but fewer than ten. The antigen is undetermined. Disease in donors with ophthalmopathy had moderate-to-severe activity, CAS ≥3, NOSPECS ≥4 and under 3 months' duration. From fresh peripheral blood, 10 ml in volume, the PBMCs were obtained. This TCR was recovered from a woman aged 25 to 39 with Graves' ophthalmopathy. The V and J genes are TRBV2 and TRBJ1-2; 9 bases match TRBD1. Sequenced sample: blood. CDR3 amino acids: CASRFTGGSTF. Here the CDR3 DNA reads TGTGCCAGCAGGTTCACAGGGGGCAGCACCTTC.